The clone carrying this T cell receptor (beta chain) has only a few counts. No antigen is known for it. Other nucleotide sequences from this sample produce the same CDR3. The V end was cut by 5 bases, the J end by 1 base, with 8 bases between. This CDR3 has 13 residues. In germline, CDR1 is SEHNR, CDR2 FQNEAQ (reference sequence). As every portion of the isolated RNA was reverse transcribed, the sequencing read expressed TCRB transcripts. Assay used: immunoSEQ multiplex PCR; TCRdb lists only in-frame clones, some missing. The profile covers about 140,000 clones, with approximately 10% appearing a single time and nearly 0.65% taken by the ten largest. The data derive from a study of beta chain features in type 1 diabetes. Study-wide points: The influence of HLA type on TCRB rearrangement stayed undetermined.

By way of CD45RO/CCR7/CD25/CD127/CD95/CD27, the CD4+ regulatory, stem cell-like memory, central memory and naive cells were sorted. Sorted populations were all over 98% pure. The rearrangement uses TRBV7-9 and TRBJ1-1, with D possibly matching TRBD1 (5 bases). Specimen: central memory CD4+ T cells from blood. The TCR sequence derives from a woman in her thirties or forties in good health. DNA of the CDR3: TGTGCCAGCAGCAGGGACTCGAACACTGAAGCTTTCTTT. Amino acids: CASSRDSNTEAFF. The full variable domain, with the rest looked up from reference TRBV7-9 and TRBJ1-1, is DTGVSQNPRHKITKRGQNVTFRCDPISEHNRLYWYRQTLGQGPEFLTYFQNEAQLEKSRLLSDRFSAERPKGSFSTLEIQRTEQGDSAMYLCASSRDSNTEAFFGQGTRLTVV.